This T cell receptor (beta chain) appears in the sequencing data of a study of lymphopenia after photon versus proton radiotherapy. General study points: A bigger post-nadir fall in TCR diversity correlated inversely with survival time in deceased patients. Post-nadir diversity loss with photons came from oligoclonal expansion, particularly CD8+ Temra cells. Better survival with proton therapy was suggested as possible, not demonstrated. Photon-treated patients lost naive T cells and TCR diversity; proton-treated stayed stable.

The CDR3 is 15 amino acids. Trimming left V 1 base short and J 5 bases short, with 15 bases between. Germline V gene sequence: CDR1 SGHAT, CDR2 FQDESV (reference sequence). This table comes from immunoSEQ multiplex PCR, and its TCRdb copy is limited to in-frame clones, with some not included. The sample contains about 7,500 clones, about 85% of which appear only once. Comments on this clone: The antigen remains unidentified.

This receptor was taken from a woman between 70 and 85 years old with pancreatic cancer. This specimen consisted of peripheral blood, obtained from a patient treated with photon-based radiotherapy. This sequence joins TRBV11-1 and TRBJ2-7; either TRBD1 or TRBD2 may supply D (6 bases each). This chain's CDR3 is CASSLVPGAMNEQYF. The DNA of the CDR3 is TGTGCCAGCAGCTTAGTCCCGGGGGCAATGAACGAGCAGTACTTC.